This T cell receptor (beta chain) was profiled in a study of shared clonotypes between healthy human individuals. Across the study: Every donor yielded three CD4 naive, three CD4 memory, two CD8 naive and one CD8 memory plate.

CDR1 is MNHNS, CDR2 SASEGT, per germline. The V end was cut by 5 bases, the J end by 0 bases, with 7 bases between. The CDR3 extends over 14 amino acids. Using immunoSEQ multiplex PCR, the repertoire was profiled, and TCRdb retains in-frame clones only, with some absent. The sample contains roughly 320,000 clones, roughly 84% of which appear only once. J is TRBJ2-2 and V is TRBV6-1; D gene unclear. The receptor comes from a man younger than 35 in good health. The material sequenced was memory CD8+ T cells sorted from blood. Noted subset: CD45RO+ cells pooled with CCR7-negative TemRA cells. The CDR3 DNA reads as TGTGCCAGCAGTACATACGCGAACACCGGGGAGCTGTTTTTT. This gives the protein CASSTYANTGELFF.